A single sample is the source of the 23 T cell receptor beta chains below, sequenced in a study of Tregs in tolerant kidney transplant recipients (dated by TCRdb to about 2019). Libraries were made using the immunoSEQ multiplex PCR assay. TCRdb limited this immuneACCESS table to in-frame rearrangements with V and J called. A share of clones is missing; checked studies link under half to unresolved V genes, and the rest is unexplained. The sample table gives 30,000 to 35,000 clones. Under 9% of the sample lies in the top ten. The time point label corresponds to: blood sample drawn before combined kidney and bone marrow transplant. The sample here was CD8+ T cells from blood, taken before the transplant. All receptors come from a human donor who received a combined kidney and bone marrow transplant.

With respect to this clone: The sequenced fragment ends 3 residues before the CDR3 boundary, so the rest is inferred from the germline J gene. V is TRBV5-6 and J is TRBJ2-1; TRBD2 matches at 10 bases. Germline loops: CDR1 SGHDT, CDR2 YYEEEE. V lost 4 bases to trimming and J lost 5 bases; unmatched junction nucleotides: 3. CDR3 length: 14 amino acids. CDR3 loop: CASSPGLADNEQFF. The sequenced CDR3 bases are TGTGCCAGCAGCCCAGGACTAGCGGACAATGAG.

Concerning this clone: The missing CDR3 end, 3 residues past where the read stops, is filled in from the germline J gene. This sequence joins TRBV18 and TRBJ1-2, with no clear D. This CDR3 contains 16 residues. Germline values: CDR1 KGHSH, CDR2 LQKENI. CDR3 sequence reads: CASSPIADAPLEGYTF. The CDR3 bases that were read are TGTGCCAGCTCACCAATAGCTGACGCTCCCCTTGAGGGC.

Remarks on this clone: The CDR3 extends 3 residues past the end of the read, so its final part is completed from the germline J gene. The rearrangement links TRBV7-9 to TRBJ1-2; 8 positions agree with TRBD1. Germline V gene data show CDR1 as SEHNR and CDR2 as FQNEAQ (reference sequence). The CDR3 has 15 amino acids. V lost 4 bases and J lost 7; bases outside the gene matches: 11. CDR3 bases read: TGTGCCAGCAGCTCAGCCGCTCCAGGGGGCGCTGGC. Translation: CASSSAAPGGAG. The complete CDR3 protein is CASSSAAPGGAGYTF.

Remarks on this clone: The CDR3 end lies 3 residues beyond the end of the read and is filled in from the germline J gene. The gene calls are TRBV19 and TRBJ2-7, with 14 bases fitting TRBD2. J lost 6 bases, V lost 6 bases, and 4 bases had no gene match. CDR1 and CDR2 (germline): LNHDA, SQIVND (reference sequence). The CDR3 runs 14 residues. CDR3 DNA (partial): TGTGCCAGTAGCCGACTAGCGGGGGGGCTCGAG. It specifies CASSRLAGGLE. The entire CDR3 is CASSRLAGGLEQYF.

As to this clone: Read sequence stops 3 residues before the CDR3 end, and the germline J gene provides the missing end. The V gene is TRBV14, the J gene TRBJ2-3, with TRBD2 identical over 9 bases. The CDR3 contains 15 residues. Germline V gives CDR1 SGHDN, CDR2 FVKESK. J gave up 1 base and V 4 bases, and 3 bases lay outside the gene matches. The CDR3 bases that were read are TGTGCCAGCAGCCCACTAGCGGGCGGCACAGATACG. It codes for CASSPLAGGTDT. The whole CDR3 is CASSPLAGGTDTQYF.

CDR3 bases read: TGTGCCAGCAGCTCCAGGGGATACACTGAA. Encoded protein: CASSSRGYTE. The full CDR3 sequence reads CASSSRGYTEAFF. V is TRBV11-2 and J is TRBJ1-1, with TRBD1 as a possible D gene (6 bases). Read data end 3 residues before the CDR3 end; the end is taken from the germline J gene. This CDR3 region has 13 residues. CDR1 SGHAT and CDR2 FQNNGV come from the germline V gene. The ends were cut back, 4 bases at V and 3 bases at J, with 9 bases in the middle.

Remarks on this clone: The read is 3 residues too short to cover the CDR3 end, so that end is filled in from the germline J gene. This sequence joins TRBV19 and TRBJ1-5, with D perhaps TRBD1 (6 bases). CDR1 is LNHDA, CDR2 SQIVND, per germline (reference sequence). V was pared by 8 bases and J by 1 base, with 15 bases between. The CDR3 loop spans 15 amino acids. The CDR3 region is CASSVGQGSNQPQHF. Partial CDR3 DNA: TGTGCCAGTTCAGTGGGGCAGGGGAGCAATCAGCCC.

As to this clone: The read ends 3 residues shy of where the CDR3 ends; the end is completed using the germline J gene. This chain joins TRBV19 and TRBJ2-3; tentative D call: TRBD2 (5 bases). The CDR3 covers 12 residues. The V end lost 1 base, the J end lost 6 bases, and 5 bases lay between the germline ends. Germline CDR1 LNHDA, CDR2 SQIVND (reference sequence). CDR3: CASSIGGDTQYF. Incomplete CDR3 DNA: TGTGCCAGTAGTATAGGCGGGGATACG.

About this clone itself: Read coverage stops 3 residues before the CDR3 terminus; the germline J gene supplies the remainder. V is TRBV9 and J is TRBJ2-7; possible D gene TRBD2, 6 bases. V shed 2 bases and J shed 3 bases, with 15 bases lying between them. Germline V gives CDR1 SGDLS, CDR2 YYNGEE. The CDR3 contains 15 residues. The CDR3 bases that were read are TGTGCCAGCAGCGTGGACGGCGGGGTTCTCTACGAG. Amino acid sequence: CASSVDGGVLYE. The CDR3, in full, reads CASSVDGGVLYEQYF.

The CDR3: CASSLAGQDPHEQYF. CDR3 DNA, as far as it was read: TGTGCCAGCAGCTTGGCCGGACAGGACCCCCACGAG. The rearrangement joins TRBV5-6 to TRBJ2-7; 7 bases fit TRBD1. The read gets to within 3 residues of the CDR3 end, and the germline J gene fills in the rest. V lost 0 bases, J lost 5 bases, and 8 bases stayed unmatched. The CDR3 contains 15 residues. Germline values: CDR1 SGHDT, CDR2 YYEEEE.

Remarks on this clone: The CDR3 end is not reached by the read, which stops 3 residues before it; the germline J gene fills it in. This chain links TRBV2 with TRBJ2-7; possible D gene TRBD2, 6 bases. The ends were cut back, 7 bases at V and 6 bases at J, with 13 bases in the middle. The CDR3 runs to 12 residues. CDR1 is SNHLY and CDR2 is FYNNEI in the germline V gene. The CDR3 bases that were read are TGTGCCAGCACCGGGGGTCCAGTCGAG. This sequence encodes CASTGGPVE. The CDR3 reads in full as CASTGGPVEQYF. Based on the CDR3 plus reference TRBV2 and TRBJ2-7, the full variable domain is EPEVTQTPSHQVTQMGQEVILRCVPISNHLYFYWYRQILGQKVEFLVSFYNNEISEKSEIFDDQFSVERPDGSNFTLKIRSTKLEDSAMYFCASTGGPVEQYFGPGTRLTVT.

Regarding this clone: From the germline J gene comes the end of the CDR3, since the read stops 3 residues before it. The V and J genes are TRBV19 and TRBJ2-7, with 8 bases fitting TRBD1. Germline V lookup: CDR1 LNHDA, CDR2 SQIVND (reference sequence). Losses at the gene ends were 3 bases for V and 4 bases for J; bases not matched to a gene: 8. This CDR3 comprises 15 residues. The CDR3 spells CASSITGTGAYEQYF. Partial CDR3 DNA: TGTGCCAGTAGTATCACCGGGACAGGAGCGTACGAG.

A remark on this clone: Read sequence stops 3 residues before the CDR3 end, and the germline J gene provides the missing end. The rearrangement links TRBV19 to TRBJ1-1; D is unclear. The CDR3 has 15 residues. Germline assignment: CDR1 LNHDA and CDR2 SQIVND (reference sequence). Trimming cost V 3 bases and J 1 base, with 12 bases left between them. The CDR3 protein is CASSIAETPNTEAFF. The DNA read from the CDR3 is TGTGCCAGTAGTATCGCCGAGACACCGAACACTGAA.

Turning to this clone: The CDR3 extends 3 residues past the end of the read, so its final part is completed from the germline J gene. The chain recombines TRBV19 with TRBJ2-1; no definite D call. V was trimmed by 5 bases and J by 3 bases, leaving 5 bases between them. Germline V CDR1 and CDR2: LNHDA, SQIVND (reference sequence). The CDR3 spans 12 residues. CDR3 protein: CASSGGYNEQFF. The CDR3 DNA, read in part, is TGTGCCAGTAGTGGCGGCTACAATGAG.

A word on this clone: The read terminates 3 residues before the CDR3 end, so the remaining end is supplied by the germline J gene. The chain has TRBV19 and TRBJ1-3; possibly TRBD1 for D (5 bases). Trimming shortened V by 7 bases and J by 2 bases, and 18 bases separated the two germline ends. This CDR3 region has 16 residues. Germline CDR1 and CDR2: LNHDA and SQIVND (reference sequence). The CDR3 here is CASNPDRGETGNTIYF. The CDR3 DNA, read in part, is TGTGCCAGTAACCCGGACCGAGGGGAGACTGGAAACACC.

As for this clone: Read sequence stops 3 residues before the CDR3 end, and the germline J gene provides the missing end. The V call is TRBV19, the J call TRBJ2-7, with D perhaps matching TRBD1 (5 bases). Germline V gene sequence: CDR1 LNHDA, CDR2 SQIVND (reference sequence). With 2 bases removed from V and 0 bases from J, the gap between germline ends came to 14 bases. This CDR3 has 16 residues. CDR3 bases read: TGTGCCAGTAGTATATTGGCAGGCGACAGCTCCTACGAG. Amino acids: CASSILAGDSSYE. The whole CDR3 protein reads CASSILAGDSSYEQYF.

With regard to this clone: The CDR3 extends 3 residues past the end of the read, so its final part is completed from the germline J gene. The chain recombines TRBV5-1 with TRBJ2-2; TRBD2 matches at 13 bases. This CDR3 spans 17 amino acids. Per germline, CDR1 SGHRS and CDR2 YFSETQ. With V trimmed by 2 bases and J by 5 bases, 6 bases remained unmatched. The sequenced part of the CDR3 DNA is TGCGCCAGCAGCTTCTCACTAGCGGGGGGGCGAACCGGGGAG. Its protein is CASSFSLAGGRTGE. From start to end, the CDR3 is CASSFSLAGGRTGELFF.

Worth noting for this clone: The CDR3 end is not reached by the read, which stops 3 residues before it; the germline J gene fills it in. The chain employs TRBV14 and TRBJ2-1; the D is unclear. The germline CDR1 and CDR2 sequences are SGHDN and FVKESK. The V end was cut by 0 bases, the J end by 3 bases, with 9 bases between. The CDR3 covers 15 residues. The CDR3 bases that were read are TGTGCCAGCAGCCAAGACCCCCTAGGCTACAATGAG. Residues: CASSQDPLGYNE. The full-length CDR3 reads as CASSQDPLGYNEQFF.

Remarks on this clone: The sequenced fragment ends 3 residues before the CDR3 boundary, so the rest is inferred from the germline J gene. This sequence joins TRBV29-1 and TRBJ1-1; 8 bases fit TRBD1. The J segment lost 4 bases and the V segment lost 4 bases, leaving 8 bases of the junction unmatched. The CDR3 sequence is 14 residues long. Per the germline V gene, CDR1 is SQVTM and CDR2 is ANQGSEA. The CDR3 loop reads CSVGTGPRGTEAFF. The part of the CDR3 DNA that was read is TGCAGCGTTGGGACAGGGCCTCGGGGCACTGAA.

For this clone: The CDR3 end is not reached by the read, which stops 3 residues before it; the germline J gene fills it in. V is TRBV7-7 and J is TRBJ2-7; no reliable D call. Trimming removed 5 bases from V and 6 bases from J, with 11 bases in between. CDR3 size: 12 residues. Germline V CDR1 and CDR2: SSHAT, FNYEAQ (reference sequence). CDR3 DNA, as far as it was read: TGTGCCAGCAGCCCCCCATCAGGCGAG. It specifies CASSPPSGE. The CDR3, in full, reads CASSPPSGEQYF.

On this clone: The read terminates 3 residues ahead of where the CDR3 ends, so the germline J gene completes it. The chain uses TRBV7-9 and TRBJ2-7; TRBD1 aligns across 7 bases. This CDR3 has 15 residues. Germline values: CDR1 SEHNR, CDR2 FQNEAQ (reference sequence). The trim removed 0 bases at V and 3 bases at J, leaving 5 bases unmatched. This CDR3 reads CASSLAVGQNYEQYF. CDR3 bases read: TGTGCCAGCAGCTTAGCAGTGGGACAGAACTACGAG.

A word on this clone: The read ends 3 residues early relative to the CDR3; the germline J gene fills the gap. V and J are TRBV6-2 or TRBV6-3 and TRBJ2-7; D uncertain. Trimming removed 5 bases from V and 3 bases from J, with 8 bases in between. CDR3 length: 12 amino acids. Germline V CDR1 and CDR2: MNHEY, SVGEGT. The CDR3 here is CASSTVDYEQYF. The CDR3 bases that were read are TGTGCCAGCAGTACCGTAGACTACGAG.

Of note for this clone: From the germline J gene comes the end of the CDR3, since the read stops 3 residues before it. The V call is TRBV12-3 or TRBV12-4, the J call TRBJ2-7; 9 bases map to TRBD2. V was clipped by 6 bases and J by 5 bases; unmatched bases: 14. The CDR3 spans 16 residues. The CDR3 DNA, read in part, is TGTGCCAGCAGCTTGGCGGCCGTAGCGGGAGAGGACGAG. It translates to CASSLAAVAGEDE. The full CDR3 protein reads CASSLAAVAGEDEQYF.